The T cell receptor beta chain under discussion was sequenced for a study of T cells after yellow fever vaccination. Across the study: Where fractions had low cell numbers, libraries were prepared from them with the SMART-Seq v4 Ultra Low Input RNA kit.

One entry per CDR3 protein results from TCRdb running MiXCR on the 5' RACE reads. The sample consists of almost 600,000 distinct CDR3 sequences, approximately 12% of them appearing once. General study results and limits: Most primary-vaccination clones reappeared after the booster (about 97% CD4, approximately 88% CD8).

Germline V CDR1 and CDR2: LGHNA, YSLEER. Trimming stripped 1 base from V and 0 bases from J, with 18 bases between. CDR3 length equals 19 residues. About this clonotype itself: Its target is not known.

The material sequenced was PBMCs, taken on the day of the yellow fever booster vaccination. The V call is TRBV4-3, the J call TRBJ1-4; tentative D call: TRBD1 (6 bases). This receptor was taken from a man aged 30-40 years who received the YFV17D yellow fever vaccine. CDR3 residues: CASSQGRGAMIATNEKLFF. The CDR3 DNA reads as TGCGCCAGCAGCCAAGGTCGGGGGGCAATGATAGCAACTAATGAAAAACTGTTTTTT.